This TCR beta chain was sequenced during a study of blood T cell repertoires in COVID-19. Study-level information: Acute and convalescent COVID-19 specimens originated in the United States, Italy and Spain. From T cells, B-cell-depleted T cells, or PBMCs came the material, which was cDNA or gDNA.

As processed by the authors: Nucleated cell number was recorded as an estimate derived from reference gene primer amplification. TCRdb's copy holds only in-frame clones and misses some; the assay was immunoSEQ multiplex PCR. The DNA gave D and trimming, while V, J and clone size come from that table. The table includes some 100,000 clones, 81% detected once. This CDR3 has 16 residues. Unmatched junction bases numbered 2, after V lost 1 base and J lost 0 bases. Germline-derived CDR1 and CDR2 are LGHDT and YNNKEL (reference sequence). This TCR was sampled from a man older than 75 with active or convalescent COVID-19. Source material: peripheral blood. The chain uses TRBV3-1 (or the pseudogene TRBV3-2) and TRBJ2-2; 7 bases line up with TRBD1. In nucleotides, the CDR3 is TGTGCCAGCAGCCAAGTGCAGGGGGCGAACACCGGGGAGCTGTTTTTT. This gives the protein CASSQVQGANTGELFF.